This record covers a single T cell receptor beta chain. Authors' methods: Estimation of nucleated cell counts relied on the amplification of reference gene primers. Repertoires were generated with immunoSEQ multiplex PCR, while TCRdb's copy carries only in-frame clones and drops some. That table supplies the V and J calls and clone size; D and trimming were determined from the DNA. The data contain over 120,000 clones, 88% of them seen just once; the ten biggest clones take up roughly 1.9%. The source of the sample is a study of blood T cell repertoires in COVID-19. At the level of the study: Whether acute or convalescent, the COVID-19 samples came from the United States, Italy and Spain. Nucleic acid was either cDNA or gDNA, and it came from T cells, B-cell-depleted T cells, or PBMCs.

The germline gives CDR1 SGHVS, CDR2 FQNEAQ. V was cut by 1 base and J by 6 bases, with 10 bases left in between. The CDR3 spans 14 residues. The V call is TRBV7-8, the J call TRBJ1-3, with D possibly being TRBD1 (6 bases). The receptor comes from a man between 70 and 80 years old with acute or convalescent COVID-19. Sequences were obtained from peripheral blood. CDR3 coding DNA: TGTGCCAGCAGCTTAGTCGGGGGGGCAAACACCATATATTTT. This translates into CASSLVGGANTIYF.